The 6 T cell receptor beta chains given below trace back to one sample, sequenced in a study of TIL therapy for anti-PD-1-resistant metastatic lung cancer. Sample time point: pre-treatment sample, taken before nivolumab and TIL therapy. Most excised metastases sampled were pleural nodules or supraclavicular lymph nodes. This was the immunoSEQ v3 assay. The protocol was immunoSEQ multiplex PCR, while the TCRdb copy is restricted to in-frame clones and leaves out a portion. The table has about 50,000 clones, 70% to 85% seen once. Sequenced here: tumor tissue, sampled at baseline. The receptors originated from a person between 30 and 79 years old with non-small cell lung cancer.

The table lists this clone with a few counts. The rearrangement links TRBV21-1 to TRBJ1-5. TRBV21-1 is a pseudogene locus. This CDR3 has 11 amino acids. CDR3 sequence: CASTPNQPQHF. The CDR3 region has the DNA TGTGCCAGCACCCCCAATCAGCCCCAGCATTTT.

This clone has only a few counts. The V and J genes are TRBV5-6 and TRBJ1-4; possibly TRBD1 for D (5 bases). In germline, CDR1 is SGHDT, CDR2 YYEEEE. Trimming stripped 4 bases from V and 7 bases from J, with 11 bases between. The length of the CDR3 is 13 residues. CDR3 nucleotides: TGTGCCAGCAGCCAGGCCGGGGCTGAAAAACTGTTTTTT. It specifies CASSQAGAEKLFF.

Only a few counts were recorded for this clone. The CDR3 nucleotides are TGCAGCGTTGGCTTCGGGGACACTGAAGCTTTCTTT. Amino acids: CSVGFGDTEAFF. This chain links TRBV29-1 with TRBJ1-1; D uncertain. The CDR3 is made up of 12 amino acids. V lost 4 bases, J lost 3 bases, and 9 bases lay in between. The V gene's germline CDR1 is SQVTM and CDR2 ANQGSEA. The variable domain in full, with the rest retrieved from reference TRBV29-1 and TRBJ1-1, is SAVISQKPSRDICQRGTSLTIQCQVDSQVTMMFWYRQQPGQSLTLIATANQGSEATYESGFVIDKFPISRPNLTFSTLTVSNMSPEDSSIYLCSVGFGDTEAFFGQGTRLTVV.

This rearrangement joins TRBV2 to TRBJ1-3; the D gene is possibly TRBD1 (5 bases). This CDR3 spans 12 amino acids. Germline values: CDR1 SNHLY, CDR2 FYNNEI. Trimming cost V 8 bases and J 4 bases, with 9 bases left between them. CDR3 amino acids: CASGAVGNTIYF. The CDR3, as DNA: TGTGCCAGCGGGGCTGTAGGAAACACCATATATTTT. Using reference TRBV2 and TRBJ1-3 for the parts outside the CDR3, the full variable domain is EPEVTQTPSHQVTQMGQEVILRCVPISNHLYFYWYRQILGQKVEFLVSFYNNEISEKSEIFDDQFSVERPDGSNFTLKIRSTKLEDSAMYFCASGAVGNTIYFGEGSWLTVV.

The gene calls are TRBV2 and TRBJ2-1; D assignment may be TRBD1 or TRBD2 (5 bases each). This CDR3 region has 15 residues. Germline loops: CDR1 SNHLY, CDR2 FYNNEI. Deletions cut 2 bases from V and 9 bases from J, with 17 bases between. The CDR3 DNA reads as TGTGCCAGCAGTGAACAGGGAACCCCTGGGGGTGAGCAGTTCTTC. Residues: CASSEQGTPGGEQFF.

The genes are TRBV19 and TRBJ1-5; 9 nucleotides align to TRBD1. The germline V gene encodes CDR1 LNHDA and CDR2 SQIVND (reference sequence). V was pared by 4 bases and J by 6 bases, with 4 bases of the junction left unmatched. CDR3 size: 14 residues. CDR3 amino acids: CASSSTGGGQPQHF. The CDR3, as DNA: TGTGCCAGTAGTAGCACAGGGGGCGGTCAGCCCCAGCATTTT. The full variable domain, in which reference TRBV19 and TRBJ1-5 provide the parts outside the CDR3, is DGGITQSPKYLFRKEGQNVTLSCEQNLNHDAMYWYRQDPGQGLRLIYYSQIVNDFQKGDIAEGYSVSREKKESFPLTVTSAQKNPTAFYLCASSSTGGGQPQHFGDGTRLSIL.